This is a list of T cell receptor beta chains from one sample in a study of glioma-infiltrating T cells. TCRdb passed the multiplex PCR reads through MiXCR, listing each CDR3 protein once. This sample carries about 45,000 distinct CDR3 sequences, about 20% of them seen once, and the ten largest clones take almost 6.5%. Sequencing was done on a sample of glioma tissue, nonneoplastic brain tissue, or PBMCs (not recorded which). Every receptor here comes from a human donor with low-grade glioma or glioblastoma, undergoing nonglioma brain surgery, or in good health (not recorded which). CDR3s include the opening cysteine and the closing phenylalanine or tryptophan. A D gene is named only where the DNA matches it firmly. Clone size is shown for a subset of rows, as once, few, many or a class of expanded clone.

>TRBV14|NA|16|many|TRBJ2-3
CASSQEPVWSTDTQYF
>TRBV4-1|NA|15|many|TRBJ2-1
CASSRGGTSYNEQFF
>TRBV4-1|NA|15|many|TRBJ1-5
CASSQDGDGNQPQHF
>TRBV6-1|NA|14|many|TRBJ2-7
CASRMTTGSYEQYF
>TRBV7-2|TRBD1|13|many|TRBJ2-1
CASSSGQGDEQFF
>TRBV4-1|TRBD1|15|many|TRBJ1-2
CASSQAGQGNYGYTF
>TRBV18|TRBD2|15|NA|TRBJ2-1
CASSGGSGLLDEQFF
>TRBV4-3|TRBD1|19|many|TRBJ1-1
CASSQEGPRQGAPNTEAFF
>TRBV2|NA|12|many|TRBJ2-3
CASNQGTDTQYF
>TRBV20-1|TRBD2|11|many|TRBJ2-1
CSAQRGNEQFF
>TRBV4-1|NA|15|many|TRBJ2-7
CASSPFLGGAYEQYF
>TRBV12-3/TRBV12-4|NA|19|few|TRBJ2-6
CASSPVIGQASSGANVLTF
>TRBV7-6|TRBD1|15|many|TRBJ2-3
CASSWTGGETDTQYF
>TRBV19|NA|14|many|TRBJ1-2
CASRAPGENYGYTF
>TRBV3-1|NA|14|many|TRBJ1-2
CASSLSGRDYGYTF
>TRBV4-2|TRBD2|15|NA|TRBJ2-7
CASSPLAGAPYEQYF
>TRBV29-1|NA|11|many|TRBJ2-5
CSVEAPRTQYF
>TRBV7-2|TRBD1|18|once|TRBJ2-5
CASSSILGTGDNQEAQYF
>TRBV6-1|NA|14|many|TRBJ2-1
CASSSLSSYNEQFF
>TRBV20-1|TRBD1|14|many|TRBJ2-7
CSARKVGTGTEQYF
>TRBV12-3/TRBV12-4|TRBD1|15|many|TRBJ2-5
CASRNTGVGQETQYF
>TRBV5-1|NA|15|few|TRBJ2-7
CASSFDQRVSYEQYF
>TRBV20-1|TRBD1|15|many|TRBJ2-7
CSARGKDRVGLEQYF
>TRBV12-3/TRBV12-4|NA|14|many|TRBJ1-5
CASSLYGFNQPQHF
>TRBV19|NA|16|NA|TRBJ1-1
CASSTYGGSANTEAFF
>TRBV20-1|NA|12|many|TRBJ2-5
CSARQIGETQYF
>TRBV14|NA|12|many|TRBJ2-5
CASSLRVETQYF
>TRBV7-2|TRBD2|17|many|TRBJ2-2
CASRTGTSGVNTGELFF
>TRBV12-5|NA|15|NA|TRBJ2-2
CASGLNGANTGELFF
>TRBV20-1|NA|17|many|TRBJ2-3
CSARLSGHTSSTDTQYF
>TRBV2|TRBD1|13|many|TRBJ1-1
CASRDRLNTEAFF
>TRBV20-1|NA|14|many|TRBJ2-1
CSARGWQYDNEQFF
>TRBV19|NA|15|NA|TRBJ2-1
CANKAEPSSYNEQFF
>TRBV7-9|NA|13|NA|TRBJ2-7
CASSSGGFYEQYF
>TRBV11-2|TRBD1|15|few|TRBJ2-7
CASSSLGQGSYEQYF
>TRBV2|TRBD1|11|many|TRBJ1-2
CASNQGAGYTF
>TRBV12-3/TRBV12-4|NA|14|many|TRBJ2-1
CASSPGGQYNEQFF
>TRBV6-1|NA|15|many|TRBJ2-1
CASSEAGRDHNEQFF
>TRBV3-1|TRBD2|17|few|TRBJ2-5
CASSPTPGRGGKETQYF
>TRBV10-2|TRBD1|13|few|TRBJ2-3
CASRDRDTDTQYF
>TRBV19|NA|15|many|TRBJ1-1
CASSIGDLPNTEAFF
>TRBV4-1|TRBD2|15|many|TRBJ2-1
CASSPLAGGPDEQFF
>TRBV7-9|NA|16|NA|TRBJ2-1
CASSLIDLAPNNEQFF
>TRBV12-3/TRBV12-4|TRBD1|19|many|TRBJ1-5
CASSSSSTGTGVGNQPQHF
>TRBV27|NA|16|medium-sized|TRBJ2-1
CASSFHPTRSSNEQFF
>TRBV27|TRBD2|14|many|TRBJ2-1
CASSLTTSGNEQFF
>TRBV28|TRBD1|15|many|TRBJ2-3
CASSLGTVSTDTQYF
>TRBV12-3/TRBV12-4|TRBD1|13|few|TRBJ1-1
CASGRQGTTEAFF
>TRBV6-4|TRBD2|15|once|TRBJ2-1
CASSDSGLAVNEQFF
>TRBV7-9|NA|15|many|TRBJ2-5
CASSLNRQFQETQYF
>TRBV27|NA|17|many|TRBJ2-5
CASSLTLGQGGKETQYF
>TRBV28|NA|21|NA|TRBJ2-6
CASSSNAIGDIPSGGANVLTF
>TRBV20-1|NA|12|many|TRBJ1-2
CSASDENYGYTF
>TRBV7-2|NA|13|many|TRBJ1-5
CASSPDRNQPQHF
>TRBV6-1|TRBD2|13|many|TRBJ2-3
CASSAGGWDTQYF